The T cell receptor (beta chain) under discussion was sequenced for a study of T cells in Graves' hyperthyroidism and ophthalmopathy. The CDR3 is 14 residues long. Looked up from germline, CDR1 is DFQATT and CDR2 is SNEGSKA (reference sequence). V lost 0 bases, J lost 5 bases, and 10 bases lay in between. RNA transcripts provided the source from which TCR beta CDR3 regions were amplified. The HTBI primer set served for first-round RT-PCR of the TCR CDR3. TCRdb used MiXCR to reprocess the multiplex PCR reads, holding one entry per CDR3 protein. The sample carries over 200,000 distinct CDR3 sequences, 13% to 15% recorded once. This clonotype was observed at least ten times.

V is TRBV20-1 and J is TRBJ2-2; D may be TRBD1 or TRBD2 (6 bases each). The source of this sequence is a middle-aged woman with Graves' hyperthyroidism that later progressed to Graves' ophthalmopathy. The source material was blood. The CDR3 here is CSARDRGGTGELFF. The CDR3 DNA reads as TGCAGTGCTAGAGACAGGGGAGGAACCGGGGAGCTGTTTTTT.